This T cell receptor beta chain was profiled in a study of spatial heterogeneity in lung cancer. Germline V CDR1 and CDR2: LGHDT, YNNKEL (reference sequence). This CDR3 comprises 16 residues. The ends lost 1 base at V and 5 bases at J; junction bases unmatched: 8. TCRdb passed the 5' RACE reads through MiXCR, listing each CDR3 protein once. Here the sample spans 10,000 to 15,000 distinct CDR3 sequences, around 13% being singletons. Stated time point: sample taken at primary tumor resection. Researchers sequenced whole RNA taken from tumor, nontumor lung or frozen PBMC without sorting. A total of approximately 70 untreated early-stage non-small cell lung cancer patients served as donors. This clonotype was picked up a small number of times.

Specimen: PBMCs, collected at surgery. This TCR derives from a male donor with early-stage non-small cell lung cancer. V gene TRBV3-1 combines with J gene TRBJ2-3, with TRBD2 matching 8 bases. CDR3 protein: CASSQVAGGNGDTQYF. CDR3 DNA: TGTGCCAGCAGCCAAGTCGCGGGGGGAAACGGAGATACGCAGTATTTT.